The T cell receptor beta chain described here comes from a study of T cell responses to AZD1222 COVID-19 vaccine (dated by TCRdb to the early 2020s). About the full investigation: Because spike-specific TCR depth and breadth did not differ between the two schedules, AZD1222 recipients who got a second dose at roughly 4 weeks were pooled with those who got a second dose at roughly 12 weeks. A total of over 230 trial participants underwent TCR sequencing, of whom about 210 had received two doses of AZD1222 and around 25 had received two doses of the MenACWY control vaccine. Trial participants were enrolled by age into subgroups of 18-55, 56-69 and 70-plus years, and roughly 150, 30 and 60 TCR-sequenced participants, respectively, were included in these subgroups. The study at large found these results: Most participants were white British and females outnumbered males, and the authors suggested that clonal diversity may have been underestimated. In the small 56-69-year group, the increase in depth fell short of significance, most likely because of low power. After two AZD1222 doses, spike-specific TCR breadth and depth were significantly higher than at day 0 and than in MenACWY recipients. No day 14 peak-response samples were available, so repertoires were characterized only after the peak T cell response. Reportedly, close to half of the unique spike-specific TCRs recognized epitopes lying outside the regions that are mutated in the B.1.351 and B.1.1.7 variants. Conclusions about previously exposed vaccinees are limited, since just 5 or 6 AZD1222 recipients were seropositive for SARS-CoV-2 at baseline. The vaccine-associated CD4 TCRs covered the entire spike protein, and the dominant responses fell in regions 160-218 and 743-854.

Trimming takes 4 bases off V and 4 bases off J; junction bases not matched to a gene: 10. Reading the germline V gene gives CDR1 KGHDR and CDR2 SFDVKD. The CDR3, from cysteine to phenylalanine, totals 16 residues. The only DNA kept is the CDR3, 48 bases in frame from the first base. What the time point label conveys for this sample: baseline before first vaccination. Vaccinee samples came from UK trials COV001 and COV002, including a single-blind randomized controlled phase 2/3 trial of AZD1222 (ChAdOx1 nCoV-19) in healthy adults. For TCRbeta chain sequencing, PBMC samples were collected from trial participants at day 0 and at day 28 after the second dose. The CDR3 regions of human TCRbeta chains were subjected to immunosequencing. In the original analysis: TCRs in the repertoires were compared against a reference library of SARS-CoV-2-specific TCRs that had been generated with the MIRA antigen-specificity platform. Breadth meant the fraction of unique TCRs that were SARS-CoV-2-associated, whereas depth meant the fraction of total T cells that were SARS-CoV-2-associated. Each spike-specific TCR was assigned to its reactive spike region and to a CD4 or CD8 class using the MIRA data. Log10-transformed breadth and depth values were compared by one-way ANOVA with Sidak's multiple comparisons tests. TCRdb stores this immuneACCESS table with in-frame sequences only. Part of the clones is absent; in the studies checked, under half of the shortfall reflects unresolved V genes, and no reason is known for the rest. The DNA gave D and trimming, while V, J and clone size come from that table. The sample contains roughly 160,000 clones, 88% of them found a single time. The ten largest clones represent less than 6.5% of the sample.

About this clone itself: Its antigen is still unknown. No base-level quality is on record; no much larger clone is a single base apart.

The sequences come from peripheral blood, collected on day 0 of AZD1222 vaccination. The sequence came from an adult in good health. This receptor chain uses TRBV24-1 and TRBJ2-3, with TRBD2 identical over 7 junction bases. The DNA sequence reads TGTGCCACCAGTGAGAGGGACTATGCAAGCGCAGATACGCAGTATTTT. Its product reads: CATSERDYASADTQYF.